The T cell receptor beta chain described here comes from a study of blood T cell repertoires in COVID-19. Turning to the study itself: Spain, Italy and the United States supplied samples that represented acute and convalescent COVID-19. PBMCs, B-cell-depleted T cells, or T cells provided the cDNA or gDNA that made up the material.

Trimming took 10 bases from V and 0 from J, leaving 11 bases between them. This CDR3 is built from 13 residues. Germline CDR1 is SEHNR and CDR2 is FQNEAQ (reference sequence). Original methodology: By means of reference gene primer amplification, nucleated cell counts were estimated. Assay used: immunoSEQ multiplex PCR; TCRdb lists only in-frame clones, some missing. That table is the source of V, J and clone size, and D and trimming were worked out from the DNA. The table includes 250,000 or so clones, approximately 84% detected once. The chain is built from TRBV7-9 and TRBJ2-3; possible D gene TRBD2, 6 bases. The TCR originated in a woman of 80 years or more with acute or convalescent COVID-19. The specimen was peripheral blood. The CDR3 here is CATTGRSTDTQYF. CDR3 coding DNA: TGTGCCACCACTGGGAGGAGCACAGATACGCAGTATTTT. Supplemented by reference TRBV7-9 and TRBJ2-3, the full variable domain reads DTGVSQNPRHKITKRGQNVTFRCDPISEHNRLYWYRQTLGQGPEFLTYFQNEAQLEKSRLLSDRFSAERPKGSFSTLEIQRTEQGDSAMYLCATTGRSTDTQYFGPGTRLTVL.